This section outlines one T cell receptor beta chain sequence together with its context. It has no known antigen specificity. No qualities accompany the bases; no much larger clone lies one base away. The CDR3 numbers 15 residues from cysteine through phenylalanine. This entry keeps only the CDR3 DNA: 45 bases, framed from base 1. Per the germline V gene, KGHSH is the CDR1 and LQKENI is the CDR2. Trimming at the junction amounts to 3 bases on V and 6 bases on J, and the germline ends lie 17 bases apart. The CDR3 regions of human TCRbeta chains were analyzed by immunosequencing. Processing in the source paper ran as follows. Repertoire TCRs were matched against a reference library of SARS-CoV-2-specific TCRs generated with the MIRA antigen-specificity platform. Breadth was defined as the fraction of unique TCRs that were SARS-CoV-2-associated, and depth was defined as the fraction of total T cells that were SARS-CoV-2-associated. Using the MIRA data, each spike-specific TCR was assigned both to the spike region to which the TCR was reactive and to a CD4 or CD8 class. Log10-transformed breadth and depth values were compared by one-way ANOVA with Sidak's multiple comparisons tests. This is the immuneACCESS table as TCRdb keeps it, with only in-frame sequences that have V and J called. A part of the clones is gone; compared with another copy, unresolved V genes explain less than half, and the rest is unexplained. The V and J calls and clone size are taken from that table; D and trimming were inferred from the DNA. Counted in this sample were about 120,000 clones; about 90% of them appeared once. Roughly 1.6% of the sample is held by the ten biggest clonotypes.

This sample was included in a study of T cell responses to AZD1222 COVID-19 vaccine (dated by TCRdb to the early 2020s). General notes on the study: AZD1222 recipients with second doses at about 4 weeks or about 12 weeks were pooled, because spike-specific TCR depth and breadth did not differ between schedules. TCR sequencing covered 233 trial participants: 207 given two doses of AZD1222 and approximately 26 given two doses of MenACWY control vaccine. Enrollment into the trials was organized by age into subgroups of 18-55, 56-69 and 70-plus years, and those subgroups contained roughly 140, 27 and 60 TCR-sequenced participants, respectively. The study at large found these results: After two AZD1222 doses, both the breadth and the depth of spike-specific TCRs were significantly higher than at day 0 and than in MenACWY recipients. Nearly half of unique spike-specific TCRs reportedly recognized epitopes outside regions mutated in the B.1.351 and B.1.1.7 variants. Vaccine-associated CD4 TCRs spanned the whole spike protein, with dominant responses in regions 160-218 and 743-854. Conclusions about previously exposed vaccinees are limited, since just five or six AZD1222 recipients were seropositive for SARS-CoV-2 at baseline. Most participants were white British and females outnumbered males, and the authors suggested that clonal diversity may have been underestimated. Because no day 14 peak-response samples were available, repertoires were characterized only after the peak T cell response. In the small 56-69-year group, the increase in depth fell short of significance, most likely because of low power.

In the paper's terms, the time point label means: baseline before first vaccination. The vaccinee samples were drawn from two UK trials, COV001 and COV002, one of which was a single-blind randomized controlled phase 2/3 trial testing AZD1222 (ChAdOx1 nCoV-19) in healthy adults. Trial participant PBMC samples were collected at day 0 and day 28 after the second dose for TCRbeta chain sequencing. The clonotype originates from an adult in good health. This chain is built from TRBV18 and TRBJ1-1; no D gene is confidently identified. Here the sequenced sample was peripheral blood, taken on day 0 of AZD1222 vaccination. The sequenced DNA: TGTGCCAGCTCACCCGAGGGAGGGTTTGGGTCTGAAGCTTTCTTT. Its coded protein is CASSPEGGFGSEAFF.